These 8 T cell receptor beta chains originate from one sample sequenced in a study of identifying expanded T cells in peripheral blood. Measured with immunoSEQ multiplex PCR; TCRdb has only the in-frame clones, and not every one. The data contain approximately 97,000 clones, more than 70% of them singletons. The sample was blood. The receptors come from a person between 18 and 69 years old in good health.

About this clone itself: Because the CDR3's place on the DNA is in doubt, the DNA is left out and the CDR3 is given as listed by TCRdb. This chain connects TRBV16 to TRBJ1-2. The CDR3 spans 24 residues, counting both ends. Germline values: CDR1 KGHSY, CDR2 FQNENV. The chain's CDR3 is CASSQSIWFSQDTYGYTFGSGYPF.

The CDR3 DNA reads TGTGCCAGCAGTTACGCAACTAGCGGGGGGAGAGATACGCAGTATTTT. This gives the protein CASSYATSGGRDTQYF. The rearrangement links TRBV6-5 to TRBJ2-3; TRBD2 matches 12 bases. V dropped 2 bases and J dropped 5; count of bases not matched to a gene: 5. The CDR3 is 16 amino acids. CDR1 and CDR2 (germline): MNHEY, SVGAGI.

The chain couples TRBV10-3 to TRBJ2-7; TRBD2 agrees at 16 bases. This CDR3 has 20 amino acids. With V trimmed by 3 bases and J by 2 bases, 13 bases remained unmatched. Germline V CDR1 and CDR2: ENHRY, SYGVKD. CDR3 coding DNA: TGTGCCATCAGTGATGCCTCACTGGGACTAGCGGGAGGGCCCACCTACGAGCAGTACTTC. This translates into CAISDASLGLAGGPTYEQYF.

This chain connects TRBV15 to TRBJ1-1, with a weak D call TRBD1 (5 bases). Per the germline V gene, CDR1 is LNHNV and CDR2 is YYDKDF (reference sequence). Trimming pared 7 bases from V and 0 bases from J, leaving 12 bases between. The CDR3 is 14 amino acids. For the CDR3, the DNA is TGTGCCACCACCCTCGGGGGACTGAACACTGAAGCTTTCTTT. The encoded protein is CATTLGGLNTEAFF.

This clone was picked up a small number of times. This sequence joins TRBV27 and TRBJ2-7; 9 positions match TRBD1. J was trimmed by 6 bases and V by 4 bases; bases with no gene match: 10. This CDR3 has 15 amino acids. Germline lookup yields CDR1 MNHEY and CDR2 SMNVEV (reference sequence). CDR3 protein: CASSYPGQGLLEQYF. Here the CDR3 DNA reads TGTGCCAGCAGTTACCCGGGACAGGGACTCCTCGAGCAGTACTTC.

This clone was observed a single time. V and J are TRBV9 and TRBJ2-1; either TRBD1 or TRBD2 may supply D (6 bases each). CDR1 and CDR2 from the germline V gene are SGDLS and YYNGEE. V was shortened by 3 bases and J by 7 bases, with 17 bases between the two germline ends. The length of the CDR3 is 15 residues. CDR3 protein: CASSGGMGGTNEQFF. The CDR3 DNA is TGTGCCAGCAGCGGTGGGATGGGGGGCACGAATGAGCAGTTCTTC.

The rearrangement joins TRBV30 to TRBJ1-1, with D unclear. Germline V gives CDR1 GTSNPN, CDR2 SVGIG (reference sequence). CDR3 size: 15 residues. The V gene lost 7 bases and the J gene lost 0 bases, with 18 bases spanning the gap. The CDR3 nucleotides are TGTGCCTTGAGCCGTTCCGCCCTCATGAACACTGAAGCTTTCTTT. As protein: CALSRSALMNTEAFF.

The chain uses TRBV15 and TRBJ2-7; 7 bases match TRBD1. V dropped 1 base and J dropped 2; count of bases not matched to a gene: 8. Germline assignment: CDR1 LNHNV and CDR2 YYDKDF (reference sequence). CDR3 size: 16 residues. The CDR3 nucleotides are TGTGCCACCAGCAGAGGTGACACCGGGACAGCCTACGAGCAGTACTTC. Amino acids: CATSRGDTGTAYEQYF.